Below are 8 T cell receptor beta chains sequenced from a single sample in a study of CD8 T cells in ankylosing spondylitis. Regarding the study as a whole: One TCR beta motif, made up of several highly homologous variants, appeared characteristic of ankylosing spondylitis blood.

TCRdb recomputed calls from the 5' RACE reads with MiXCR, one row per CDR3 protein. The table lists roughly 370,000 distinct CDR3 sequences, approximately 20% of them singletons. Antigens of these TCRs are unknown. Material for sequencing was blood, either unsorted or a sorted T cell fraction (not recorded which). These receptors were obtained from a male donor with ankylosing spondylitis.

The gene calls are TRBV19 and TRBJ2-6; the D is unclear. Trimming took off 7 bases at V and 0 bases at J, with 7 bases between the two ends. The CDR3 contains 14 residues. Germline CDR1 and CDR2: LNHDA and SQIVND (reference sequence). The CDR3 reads CASMGFSGANVLTF. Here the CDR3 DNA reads TGTGCCAGTATGGGATTCTCTGGGGCCAACGTCCTGACTTTC.

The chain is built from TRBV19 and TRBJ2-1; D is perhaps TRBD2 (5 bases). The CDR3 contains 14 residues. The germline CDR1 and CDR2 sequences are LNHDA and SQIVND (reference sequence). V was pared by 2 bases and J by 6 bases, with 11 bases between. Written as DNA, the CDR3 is TGTGCCAGTAGTATAACCGAGCGGATCAATGAGCAGTTCTTC. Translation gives CASSITERINEQFF.

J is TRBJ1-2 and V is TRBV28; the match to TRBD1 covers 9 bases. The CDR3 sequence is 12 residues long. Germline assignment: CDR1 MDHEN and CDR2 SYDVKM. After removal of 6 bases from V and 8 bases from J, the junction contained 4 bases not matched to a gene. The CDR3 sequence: CASRTGGIGYTF. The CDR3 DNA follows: TGTGCCAGCAGGACAGGGGGTATCGGCTACACCTTC.

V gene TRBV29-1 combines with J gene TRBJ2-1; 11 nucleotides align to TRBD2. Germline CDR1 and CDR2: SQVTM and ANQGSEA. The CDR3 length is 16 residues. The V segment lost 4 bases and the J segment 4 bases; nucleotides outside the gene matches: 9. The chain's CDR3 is CSVGIAGGPGYNEQFF. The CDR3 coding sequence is TGCAGCGTTGGGATAGCGGGAGGGCCGGGTTACAATGAGCAGTTCTTC.

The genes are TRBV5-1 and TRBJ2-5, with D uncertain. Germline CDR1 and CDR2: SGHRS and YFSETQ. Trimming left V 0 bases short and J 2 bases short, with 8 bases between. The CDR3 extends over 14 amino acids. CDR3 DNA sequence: TGCGCCAGCAGCTTGGGGGCGGCACAAGAGACCCAGTACTTC. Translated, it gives CASSLGAAQETQYF.

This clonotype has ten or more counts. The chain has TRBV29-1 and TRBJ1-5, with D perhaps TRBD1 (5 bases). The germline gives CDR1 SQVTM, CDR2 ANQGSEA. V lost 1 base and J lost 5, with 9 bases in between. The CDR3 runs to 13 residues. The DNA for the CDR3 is TGCAGCGTTGAAGGGGGCAGGGATCAGCCCCAGCATTTT. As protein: CSVEGGRDQPQHF.

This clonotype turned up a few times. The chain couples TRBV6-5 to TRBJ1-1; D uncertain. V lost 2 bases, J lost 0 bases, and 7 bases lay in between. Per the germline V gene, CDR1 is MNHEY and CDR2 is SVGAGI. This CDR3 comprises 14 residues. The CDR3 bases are TGTGCCAGCAGTTACGGGCAGGTGAACACTGAAGCTTTCTTT. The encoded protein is CASSYGQVNTEAFF.

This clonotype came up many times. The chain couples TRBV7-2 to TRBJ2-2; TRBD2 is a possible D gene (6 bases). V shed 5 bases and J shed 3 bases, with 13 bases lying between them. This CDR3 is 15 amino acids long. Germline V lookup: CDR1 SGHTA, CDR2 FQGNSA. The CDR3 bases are TGTGCCAGCAGCGGAACCGGGAGCCACACCGGGGAGCTGTTTTTT. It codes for CASSGTGSHTGELFF.